The 20 T cell receptor beta chains presented below share a single source sample, sequenced in a study of T-cell memory formation after mild COVID-19 (dated by TCRdb to the early 2020s). The method behind the library was 5' RACE. The sequencer listed for this sample is Illumina NovaSeq 6000. TCRdb reprocessed the public reads (quality trimming at Q25 with fastp, clone calling with MiXCR) and kept in-frame beta chains. Rows with one shared CDR3 protein collapse into an entry with the most common genes and DNA. The sample includes a few hundred thousand distinct CDR3 sequences, with 15% to 20% observed a single time. The top ten clonotypes cover about 22% of the sample. The sample was PBMCs or a T cell subset sorted from them (not recorded which). The receptors derive from a man younger than 35 who had mild COVID-19 (a few samples of this study predate the infection). The sample titles of this study are shuffled in the database, so cell type and time point are left out; the donor was told from shared clones.

As regards this clonotype: A junction boundary mismatches the germline segment, possibly from a read error. The chain couples TRBV19 to TRBJ2-2; 10 positions match TRBD2. Germline CDR1 LNHDA, CDR2 SQIVND (reference sequence). The CDR3 is made up of 14 amino acids. The CDR3 DNA reads as TGTGCCAGTAGTATAGGTTCTAGCGGGGGCGACTGGTTATTT. This sequence encodes CASSIGSSGGDWLF. Filled out from reference TRBV19 and TRBJ2-2, the complete variable domain reads DGGITQSPKYLFRKEGQNVTLSCEQNLNHDAMYWYRQDPGQGLRLIYYSQIVNDFQKGDIAEGYSVSREKKESFPLTVTSAQKNPTAFYLCASSIGSSGGDWLFGEGSRLTVL.

J is TRBJ2-1 and V is TRBV5-1; no clear D. CDR1 is SGHRS and CDR2 is YFSETQ in the germline V gene. The CDR3 extends over 14 amino acids. V was pared by 0 bases and J by 4 bases, with 8 bases between. The CDR3 coding sequence is TGCGCCAGCAGCTTGGAACCTAGGTACAATGAGCAGTTCTTC. Amino acid sequence: CASSLEPRYNEQFF.

The rearrangement joins TRBV15 to TRBJ2-3; D is undetermined. This CDR3 spans 12 amino acids. V gave up 1 base and J gave up 6 bases, with 5 bases separating them. Per the germline V gene, CDR1 is LNHNV and CDR2 is YYDKDF (reference sequence). CDR3 loop: CATSRVLDTQYF. CDR3 sequence (DNA): TGTGCCACCAGCAGAGTGCTGGATACGCAGTATTTT.

This clonotype was seen a few times. Here the CDR3 DNA reads TGTGCCAGCAGTGAAGGGGGGCGGAGGACTGAAGCTTTCTTT. This sequence encodes CASSEGGRRTEAFF. This chain connects TRBV2 to TRBJ1-1, with TRBD1 as a possible D gene (6 bases). Germline CDR1 and CDR2: SNHLY and FYNNEI. The CDR3 runs to 14 residues. V lost 1 base and J 5 bases, leaving 11 bases between the germline ends.

The chain is built from TRBV28 and TRBJ2-7, with D perhaps matching TRBD1 or TRBD2 (5 bases each). There are 13 residues in the CDR3. CDR1 and CDR2 from the germline V gene are MDHEN and SYDVKM. Trimming took 1 base from V and 6 from J, leaving 10 bases between them. The CDR3 reads CASSLLGEREQYV. The CDR3 nucleotides are TGTGCCAGCAGTTTATTGGGGGAGCGCGAGCAGTACGTC.

This clonotype occurred a few times. The chain joins TRBV18 to TRBJ1-2; 10 bases map to TRBD1. Germline V CDR1 and CDR2: KGHSH, LQKENI. V lost 3 bases to trimming and J lost 4 bases; unmatched junction nucleotides: 5. This CDR3 comprises 15 residues. CDR3 nucleotide sequence: TGTGCCAGCTCACCCGGACAGGGGGTGAGCTATGGCTACACCTTC. This encodes CASSPGQGVSYGYTF.

The rearrangement uses TRBV12-3 or TRBV12-4 and TRBJ2-5; D is unresolved. V lost 3 bases and J 1 base, leaving 9 bases between the germline ends. This CDR3 region has 14 residues. The CDR3 sequence is CASSFAEGQETQYF. CDR3 sequence (DNA): TGTGCCAGCAGTTTTGCAGAAGGCCAAGAGACCCAGTACTTC.

The sample holds a few counts of this clonotype. This sequence may be a read error, since a much larger clone differs from it by one base. V and J are TRBV5-6 and TRBJ2-1; 10 positions agree with TRBD1. Unmatched junction bases numbered 3, after V lost 3 bases and J lost 9 bases. The CDR3 has 13 residues. Germline CDR1 is SGHDT and CDR2 is YYEEEE. CDR3: CASSSTGGGEQFF. The CDR3 coding sequence is TGTGCCAGCAGCTCGACAGGGGGCGGTGAGCAGTTCTTC.

This clonotype was observed many times. This CDR3 reads CASSLDYNQPQHF. The DNA for the CDR3 is TGTGCCAGCAGTTTAGACTACAATCAGCCCCAGCATTTT. The chain employs TRBV12-3 or TRBV12-4 and TRBJ1-5; D ambiguous. CDR3 length: 13 amino acids. With 1 base removed from V and 3 bases from J, the gap between germline ends came to 4 bases.

The rearrangement links TRBV15 to TRBJ1-1, with TRBD1 identical over 7 bases. V shed 1 base and J 1 base; nucleotides not matched to a gene: 6. Germline assignment: CDR1 LNHNV and CDR2 YYDKDF (reference sequence). The CDR3 extends over 16 amino acids. DNA of the CDR3: TGTGCCACCAGCAGAGGAATTACAGGGGCGAACACTGAAGCTTTCTTT. Amino acids: CATSRGITGANTEAFF.

This clonotype was observed a handful of times. The chain uses TRBV5-1 and TRBJ2-7; the D gene is possibly TRBD2 (5 bases). The germline gives CDR1 SGHRS, CDR2 YFSETQ. The CDR3 covers 14 residues. Trimming shortened V by 0 bases and J by 2 bases, and 9 bases separated the two germline ends. The CDR3 is CASSLDAAAYEQYF. The DNA for the CDR3 is TGCGCCAGCAGCTTGGATGCAGCGGCCTACGAGCAGTACTTC.

At least ten counts were recorded for this clonotype. The chain has TRBV28 and TRBJ2-5; tentative D call: TRBD1 (6 bases). The germline V and J ends were trimmed by 4 bases and 2 bases, with 11 bases remaining between them. This CDR3 comprises 14 residues. Germline CDR1 MDHEN, CDR2 SYDVKM. The CDR3 DNA follows: TGTGCCAGCAGTTCAGGGGCGACTCAAGAGACCCAGTACTTC. This codes for CASSSGATQETQYF.

The J gene is TRBJ1-2, the V gene TRBV13, with D unresolved. The length of the CDR3 is 15 residues. Trimming shortened V by 1 base and J by 0 bases, and 9 bases separated the two germline ends. Germline loops: CDR1 PRHDT, CDR2 FYEKMQ (reference sequence). CDR3 loop: CASSLDGPANYGYTF. The CDR3 DNA reads TGTGCCAGCAGCTTAGATGGTCCGGCTAACTATGGCTACACCTTC. Based on the CDR3 plus reference TRBV13 and TRBJ1-2, the full variable domain is AAGVIQSPRHLIKEKRETATLKCYPIPRHDTVYWYQQGPGQDPQFLISFYEKMQSDKGSIPDRFSAQQFSDYHSELNMSSLELGDSALYFCASSLDGPANYGYTFGSGTRLTVV.

The chain joins TRBV12-3 or TRBV12-4 to TRBJ1-4, with D uncertain. The CDR3 extends over 11 amino acids. V was pared by 6 bases and J by 13 bases, with 12 bases between. The CDR3 protein is CASRLALGLFF. In DNA, the CDR3 is TGTGCCAGCAGACTGGCCTTGGGACTGTTTTTT.

V gene TRBV28 combines with J gene TRBJ1-6; a weak D match, TRBD1 (5 bases). There are 16 residues in the CDR3. The germline V gene encodes CDR1 MDHEN and CDR2 SYDVKM. V lost 5 bases, J lost 2 bases, and 13 bases lay in between. The CDR3 region has the DNA TGTGCCAGCAGTGGGCAGGGAGACCCCTATAATTCACCCCTCCACTTT. This gives the protein CASSGQGDPYNSPLHF.

This clonotype was observed a few times. As DNA, the CDR3 is TGCGCCAGCAGCCCCCGTTGGCTAGCCCGAAGGGAAGATACGCAGTATTTT. Its protein product is CASSPRWLARREDTQYF. The chain links TRBV4-1 to TRBJ2-3; D possibly corresponds to TRBD2 (5 bases). Per the germline V gene, CDR1 is MGHRA and CDR2 is YSYEKL. Trimming pared 4 bases from V and 5 bases from J, leaving 22 bases between. This CDR3 comprises 17 residues.

The chain links TRBV4-3 to TRBJ2-1; TRBD2 might be the D (7 bases). Looked up from germline, CDR1 is LGHNA and CDR2 is YSLEER. The CDR3 runs 16 residues. V was trimmed by 0 bases and J by 4 bases, leaving 13 bases between them. The DNA of the CDR3 is TGCGCCAGCAGCCAAGAACCGGGGGGCCTTTACAATGAGCAGTTCTTC. It is translated as CASSQEPGGLYNEQFF.

There are many counts of this clonotype. CDR3 sequence (DNA): TGTGCCAGCAGCTCCGGGACGAGAAACACCATATATTTT. Encoded protein: CASSSGTRNTIYF. The gene calls are TRBV7-2 and TRBJ1-3, with D tentatively TRBD1 (5 bases). CDR1 and CDR2 from the germline V gene are SGHTA and FQGNSA. Trimming left V 4 bases short and J 5 bases short, with 9 bases between. The CDR3 sequence is 13 residues long.

J is TRBJ2-7 and V is TRBV29-1; maybe TRBD2 (6 bases). Germline V gives CDR1 SQVTM, CDR2 ANQGSEA. Deletions cut 6 bases from V and 0 bases from J, with 12 bases between. This CDR3 has 13 residues. CDR3 bases: TGCAGCGTCCGGGACTCGAGCTCCTACGAGCAGTACTTC. Translating gives CSVRDSSSYEQYF.

The rearrangement links TRBV6-5 to TRBJ2-3; the D gene is possibly TRBD2 (7 bases). Germline V lookup: CDR1 MNHEY, CDR2 SVGAGI. Trimming shortened V by 8 bases and J by 2 bases, and 14 bases separated the two germline ends. The CDR3 spans 14 residues. CDR3 nucleotides: TGTGCCAGCCGGGGGGCCGCCCTCACAGATACGCAGTATTTT. Amino acids: CASRGAALTDTQYF.